These 27 T cell receptor beta chains were all obtained from the same sample, sequenced in a study of T-cell memory formation after mild COVID-19. TCRdb re-analysed the 5' RACE reads in MiXCR, keeping a single row per CDR3 protein. Of roughly 320,000 distinct CDR3 sequences in the sample, 25% to 30% are singletons; the top ten hold 13%. The sequenced sample was PBMCs or a T cell subset sorted from them (not recorded which). These receptors were taken from an adult woman who had mild COVID-19 (a few samples of this study predate the infection). Cell type and time point are not known.

This clonotype occurred many times. Here the CDR3 DNA reads TGTGCCAGCAGCTCTCGAAGCGGGGAGGGTCAAAATGAGCAGTTCTTC. Translating gives CASSSRSGEGQNEQFF. The rearrangement joins TRBV13 to TRBJ2-1; 7 bases are a match to TRBD2. This CDR3 is 16 amino acids long. The V gene end was trimmed by 4 bases and the J gene end by 7 bases; junction bases not matched to a gene: 13. From germline, CDR1 is PRHDT and CDR2 FYEKMQ (reference sequence).

The chain has TRBV29-1 and TRBJ2-3, with D unresolved. Per germline, CDR1 SQVTM and CDR2 ANQGSEA. V lost 7 bases to trimming and J lost 6 bases, with 8 bases between them. The length of the CDR3 is 10 residues. CDR3 residues: CSGAWDTQYF. The CDR3 DNA is TGCAGCGGGGCATGGGATACGCAGTATTTT.

This clonotype came up a few times. This chain joins TRBV7-2 and TRBJ2-1; 11 bases fit TRBD2. CDR1 SGHTA and CDR2 FQGNSA come from the germline V gene. The CDR3 is 15 residues long. With V trimmed by 3 bases and J by 6 bases, 4 bases remained unmatched. CDR3 sequence reads: CASSLTSGVSNEQFF. CDR3 DNA: TGTGCCAGCAGCTTGACTAGCGGGGTTTCCAATGAGCAGTTCTTC.

Only a few counts were recorded for this clonotype. The chain employs TRBV4-2 and TRBJ2-7; 14 positions match TRBD2. Germline CDR1 LGHNA, CDR2 YNFKEQ. The CDR3 runs 19 residues. J lost 3 bases, V lost 0 bases, and 10 bases had no gene match. The CDR3, as DNA: TGTGCCAGCAGCCAAGAAGGTGGGACTAGCGGGGGACTGTTCTACGAGCAGTACTTC. This translates into CASSQEGGTSGGLFYEQYF.

V gene TRBV2 combines with J gene TRBJ2-4; D gene ambiguous. Germline assignment: CDR1 SNHLY and CDR2 FYNNEI. CDR3 length equals 13 residues. V was trimmed by 3 bases and J by 7 bases, leaving 10 bases between them. CDR3 loop: CASSEADGNIQYF. The CDR3 DNA sequence: TGTGCCAGCAGTGAGGCGGACGGGAACATTCAGTACTTC.

The chain's CDR3 is CASSQIAGNPYEQYF. CDR3 in DNA: TGCGCCAGCAGCCAGATAGCGGGGAACCCCTACGAGCAGTACTTC. The gene calls are TRBV4-3 and TRBJ2-7, with TRBD2 identical over 8 bases. Trimming at V came to 3 bases and at J to 2 bases, leaving 6 bases not matched to a gene. This CDR3 is built from 15 residues. Germline values: CDR1 LGHNA, CDR2 YSLEER.

This clonotype has at least ten counts. The chain employs TRBV24-1 and TRBJ2-5; D might be TRBD2 (5 bases). Germline V gene data show CDR1 as KGHDR and CDR2 as SFDVKD. The ends were cut back, 3 bases at V and 2 bases at J, with 12 bases in the middle. This CDR3 is built from 15 residues. The CDR3, as DNA: TGTGCCACCAGTGATCGATGGGAGAGACAAGAGACCCAGTACTTC. Encoded protein: CATSDRWERQETQYF.

In DNA form, the CDR3 reads TGTGCCAGCAGCTCGAGTTATGGGTGGGAGCTGTTTTTT. It specifies CASSSSYGWELFF. The chain uses TRBV11-3 and TRBJ2-2, with D unclear. From germline, CDR1 is SGHNT and CDR2 YENEEA. V dropped 4 bases and J dropped 9 bases, with 12 bases sitting between them. The CDR3 contains 13 residues.

This clonotype came up a few times. The chain has TRBV27 and TRBJ2-1; TRBD2 matches 10 bases. The CDR3 spans 15 residues. Germline assignment: CDR1 MNHEY and CDR2 SMNVEV (reference sequence). Trimming at V came to 5 bases and at J to 5 bases, leaving 6 bases not matched to a gene. In nucleotides, the CDR3 is TGTGCCAGCAGTCCGCCACTAGCGGGACACAATGAGCAGTTCTTC. This sequence encodes CASSPPLAGHNEQFF.

The gene calls are TRBV9 and TRBJ1-4; 9 nucleotides agree with TRBD1. CDR3 length equals 15 residues. V gave up 4 bases and J gave up 8 bases; unmatched junction bases: 9. Germline V gene lookup returns CDR1 SGDLS and CDR2 YYNGEE. The CDR3 loop reads CASSPGTGMGEKLFF. CDR3 nucleotides: TGTGCCAGCAGCCCGGGGACAGGGATGGGGGAAAAACTGTTTTTT.

V is TRBV29-1 and J is TRBJ2-3; no firm D call. CDR3 length: 14 residues. Germline lookup yields CDR1 SQVTM and CDR2 ANQGSEA. V was shortened by 4 bases and J by 3 bases, with 14 bases between the two germline ends. CDR3 in amino acids: CSVAGRPITDTQYF. The CDR3 DNA reads TGCAGCGTTGCTGGCCGCCCTATAACAGATACGCAGTATTTT.

The rearrangement joins TRBV4-2 to TRBJ2-2; D is possibly TRBD2 (5 bases). V dropped 0 bases and J dropped 5 bases, with 7 bases sitting between them. CDR1 and CDR2 from the germline V gene are LGHNA and YNFKEQ. The CDR3 has 14 amino acids. The chain's CDR3 is CASSQDTGTGELFF. The CDR3 region has the DNA TGTGCCAGCAGCCAAGATACGGGGACCGGGGAGCTGTTTTTT.

The CDR3 loop is CASSQGQLPGELFF. The CDR3 region has the DNA TGCGCCAGCAGCCAAGGCCAACTCCCCGGGGAGCTGTTTTTT. This chain joins TRBV4-1 and TRBJ2-2; no firm D call. With 1 base removed from V and 6 bases from J, the gap between germline ends came to 9 bases. The CDR3 runs 14 residues. Germline loops: CDR1 MGHRA, CDR2 YSYEKL.

The rearrangement links TRBV18 to TRBJ2-3; D ambiguous. V lost 0 bases and J lost 5, with 6 bases in between. The CDR3 length is 13 residues. From germline, CDR1 is KGHSH and CDR2 LQKENI. CDR3 bases: TGTGCCAGCTCACCACCTTACGTAGATACGCAGTATTTT. Protein: CASSPPYVDTQYF.

V usage is TRBV7-2 and J usage is TRBJ2-2, with D possibly TRBD2 on 7 matching bases. The length of the CDR3 is 13 residues. Germline CDR1 and CDR2: SGHTA and FQGNSA. V gave up 8 bases and J gave up 4 bases, with 11 bases separating them. The CDR3 reads CASGRGGTGELFF. The DNA of the CDR3 is TGTGCCAGCGGAAGGGGGGGCACCGGGGAGCTGTTTTTT.

This clonotype has just a few counts. The chain uses TRBV19 and TRBJ2-3; TRBD2 might be the D (5 bases). CDR1 and CDR2 from the germline V gene are LNHDA and SQIVND (reference sequence). Between the trimmed V and J ends, which lost 5 bases and 0 bases, there was a span of 18 bases. There are 17 residues in the CDR3. CDR3: CASSAIGVAASTDTQYF. CDR3 DNA: TGTGCCAGTAGTGCCATCGGGGTCGCGGCTAGCACAGATACGCAGTATTTT. The entire variable domain, with the rest obtained from reference TRBV19 and TRBJ2-3, is as follows: DGGITQSPKYLFRKEGQNVTLSCEQNLNHDAMYWYRQDPGQGLRLIYYSQIVNDFQKGDIAEGYSVSREKKESFPLTVTSAQKNPTAFYLCASSAIGVAASTDTQYFGPGTRLTVL.

This clonotype has more than one count but fewer than ten. V usage is TRBV5-5 and J usage is TRBJ1-1; D is possibly TRBD1 (6 bases). Germline loops: CDR1 SGHKS, CDR2 YYEKEE (reference sequence). V shed 3 bases and J shed 0 bases, with 12 bases lying between them. The CDR3 spans 15 residues. In DNA form, the CDR3 reads TGTGCCAGCAGCTCGGGGACATATATGAACACTGAAGCTTTCTTT. Its translation is CASSSGTYMNTEAFF.

This clonotype showed up just a few times. This chain joins TRBV7-6 and TRBJ2-7, with a weak D call TRBD2 (5 bases). V gave up 2 bases and J gave up 3 bases, with 32 bases separating them. Germline values: CDR1 SGHVS, CDR2 FNYEAQ. The CDR3 is made up of 21 amino acids. CDR3 coding DNA: TGTGCCAGCAGCTTATCACCTCTCTTGGGAGCCACATTACCCAACTACTACGAGCAGTACTTC. Encoded protein: CASSLSPLLGATLPNYYEQYF.

This clonotype has just a few counts. The chain carries TRBV5-6 and TRBJ2-7; TRBD2 matches 10 bases. Germline values: CDR1 SGHDT, CDR2 YYEEEE. This CDR3 contains 16 residues. V gave up 0 bases and J gave up 3 bases; unmatched junction bases: 6. The CDR3 region is CASSLAAVAGGYEQYF. The CDR3 DNA reads as TGTGCCAGCAGCTTGGCCGCCGTAGCGGGGGGCTACGAGCAGTACTTC.

The gene calls are TRBV29-1 and TRBJ1-1; D gene unclear. V was cut by 3 bases and J by 6 bases, with 8 bases left in between. The V gene's germline CDR1 is SQVTM and CDR2 ANQGSEA. CDR3 length: 11 residues. CDR3 nucleotide sequence: TGCAGCGTTGATGAAGTGGCTGAAGCTTTCTTT. Protein sequence: CSVDEVAEAFF.

This clonotype came up a few times. The rearrangement uses TRBV7-9 and TRBJ1-5; no clear D gene. Per the germline V gene, CDR1 is SEHNR and CDR2 is FQNEAQ (reference sequence). Trimming removed 1 base at V and 7 bases at J, with 5 bases between. This CDR3 has 12 residues. The CDR3 loop is CASSLERQPQHF. DNA of the CDR3: TGTGCCAGCAGCTTAGAGAGGCAGCCCCAGCATTTT.

V is TRBV19 and J is TRBJ2-3; D perhaps matches TRBD2 (5 bases). This CDR3 is built from 13 residues. V was shortened by 6 bases and J by 0 bases, with 7 bases between the two germline ends. The V gene's germline CDR1 is LNHDA and CDR2 SQIVND (reference sequence). The chain's CDR3 is CASRGESTDTQYF. The CDR3, as DNA: TGTGCCAGTAGGGGAGAAAGCACAGATACGCAGTATTTT.

This clonotype was counted ten times or more. V is TRBV12-3 or TRBV12-4 and J is TRBJ2-7; D tentatively fits TRBD1 or TRBD2 (5 bases each). V was trimmed by 5 bases and J by 3 bases, leaving 14 bases between them. The length of the CDR3 is 14 residues. Here the CDR3 DNA reads TGTGCCAGCAGTCCCGGGGCTATCGGCTACGAGCAGTACTTC. Encoded protein: CASSPGAIGYEQYF.

In this sample, this clonotype turned up many times. The V call is TRBV4-1, the J call TRBJ2-5; D unclear. Trimming took 1 base from V and 5 from J, leaving 14 bases between them. This CDR3 has 15 residues. The germline gives CDR1 MGHRA, CDR2 YSYEKL. CDR3 DNA sequence: TGCGCCAGCAGCCAAGGGACCACTCAAAGGGAGACCCAGTACTTC. Translated: CASSQGTTQRETQYF.

The CDR3 here is CASSDQGATNEKLFF. DNA for the CDR3: TGTGCCAGCAGCGATCAGGGGGCGACTAATGAAAAACTGTTTTTT. V gene TRBV7-2 combines with J gene TRBJ1-4, with 8 bases matching TRBD1. Germline lookup yields CDR1 SGHTA and CDR2 FQGNSA. This CDR3 contains 15 residues. Germline trimming cut 5 bases from V and 2 bases from J; bases unmatched to any gene: 4.

The chain uses TRBV7-2 and TRBJ1-2; possibly TRBD1 for D (6 bases). The CDR3 is made up of 15 amino acids. Germline V CDR1 and CDR2: SGHTA, FQGNSA. V was pared by 0 bases and J by 4 bases, with 12 bases between. CDR3 residues: CASSLAEGGTYGYTF. The CDR3 DNA follows: TGTGCCAGCAGCTTAGCGGAGGGGGGGACCTATGGCTACACCTTC.

The V gene is TRBV6-5, the J gene TRBJ1-5, with a possible D match to TRBD1 (6 bases). Germline V gene sequence: CDR1 MNHEY, CDR2 SVGAGI. V lost 0 bases, J lost 6 bases, and 9 bases lay in between. The CDR3 loop spans 14 amino acids. The CDR3 loop reads CASSYSGGLQPQHF. The DNA for the CDR3 is TGTGCCAGCAGTTACTCGGGGGGGCTTCAGCCCCAGCATTTT.